What follows are 3 T cell receptor beta chains derived from one specimen sequenced in a study of PD-L1 blockade in urothelial cancer. Described time point: peripheral blood 6 weeks after treatment start. Sequenced by immunoSEQ multiplex PCR; TCRdb stores in-frame clones only, minus some. The sample holds around 49,000 clones, 70% to 90% seen once. This specimen was PBMCs, taken around atezolizumab (anti-PD-L1) treatment. These receptor sequences come from a man aged 55 to 70 with urothelial cancer.

This chain uses TRBV7-2 with TRBJ1-2; D ambiguous. V lost 0 bases, J lost 7 bases, and 27 bases lay in between. Per germline, CDR1 SGHTA and CDR2 FQGNSA. The length of the CDR3 is 19 residues. CDR3 coding DNA: TGTGCCAGCAGCTTAGCGATCTCCACCTCAACTAGCCGAGCCGGTGGCTACACCTTC. Protein product: CASSLAISTSTSRAGGYTF.

V usage is TRBV2 and J usage is TRBJ2-1, with TRBD2 identical over 12 bases. After removal of 6 bases from V and 9 bases from J, the junction contained 9 bases not matched to a gene. The CDR3 contains 15 residues. CDR1 is SNHLY, CDR2 FYNNEI, per germline. CDR3 DNA sequence: TGTGCCAGCAGGCGCCTAGCGGGGGGGCAGGGTGAGCAGTTCTTC. Translating it yields CASRRLAGGQGEQFF.

A few counts support this clone. The chain recombines TRBV18 with TRBJ2-1; D is perhaps TRBD2 (5 bases). The CDR3 loop spans 14 amino acids. Trimming removed 1 base at V and 6 bases at J, with 10 bases between. Germline lookup yields CDR1 KGHSH and CDR2 LQKENI. CDR3 nucleotides: TGTGCCAGCTCACCACAAGAGGGCTCCAATGAGCAGTTCTTC. Translating gives CASSPQEGSNEQFF. Drawing the rest from reference TRBV18 and TRBJ2-1, the complete variable domain is NAGVMQNPRHLVRRRGQEARLRCSPMKGHSHVYWYRQLPEEGLKFMVYLQKENIIDESGMPKERFSAEFPKEGPSILRIQQVVRGDSAAYFCASSPQEGSNEQFFGPGTRLTVL.